These 21 T cell receptor beta chains were sequenced from one sample in a study of Ad26.COV2.S vaccination and SARS-CoV-2 variants. The treatment was: 15 to 20 received Ad26.COV2.S at low or high dose, single or two shots; about 5 received placebo; per-sample allocation not given. On day 63 after the first injection, vaccine and placebo recipients gave samples. The assay was immunoSEQ multiplex PCR, and TCRdb's table has in-frame clones only and misses some. The repertoire holds hundreds of thousands of clones, with 89% as singletons. The sample was peripheral blood, taken in a trial of Ad26.COV2.S vaccine versus placebo. All receptors derive from a person between 18 and 65 years old who received the Ad26.COV2.S COVID-19 vaccine or a placebo.

The chain joins TRBV5-1 to TRBJ1-6; TRBD1 matches at 7 bases. This CDR3 contains 15 residues. The germline CDR1 and CDR2 sequences are SGHRS and YFSETQ. J lost 10 bases, V lost 4 bases, and 11 bases had no gene match. The chain's CDR3 is CASSPTLTGQSPLHF. The CDR3 nucleotides are TGCGCCAGCAGCCCAACTTTGACAGGGCAATCACCCCTCCACTTT.

This clone was counted a few times. This chain links TRBV7-9 with TRBJ2-7; D is ambiguous. Per germline, CDR1 SEHNR and CDR2 FQNEAQ (reference sequence). Trimming removed 5 bases from V and 3 bases from J, with 5 bases in between. This CDR3 is built from 11 residues. The CDR3 region has the DNA TGTGCCAGCAGCCCTATCTACGAGCAGTACTTC. It encodes CASSPIYEQYF.

The DNA for the CDR3 is TGTGCCAGCAGCTCGGGTGGATCCTCAACTAATGAAAAACTGTTTTTT. Translation: CASSSGGSSTNEKLFF. The rearrangement uses TRBV5-4 and TRBJ1-4; no clear D. The germline V gene encodes CDR1 SGHNT and CDR2 YYREEE (reference sequence). Trimming removed 3 bases at V and 0 bases at J, with 12 bases between. CDR3 length: 16 residues.

The chain has TRBV12-1 and TRBJ2-7; no DNA check was done on the table's D call, TRBD2. TRBV12-1 is labeled a pseudogene. The CDR3 runs to 16 residues. CDR3 DNA: TGTGCCAGCAGCTTTGCCGAGCGGGAGGGCCGCTGGGAGCAGTACTTC. Protein sequence: CASSFAEREGRWEQYF.

The chain is built from TRBV30 and TRBJ2-7, with 10 bases that match TRBD1. V was pared by 6 bases and J by 3 bases, with 2 bases of the junction left unmatched. Germline lookup yields CDR1 GTSNPN and CDR2 SVGIG (reference sequence). CDR3 size: 12 residues. The CDR3 loop is CACRTGGYEQYF. The CDR3 DNA reads TGTGCCTGTAGGACAGGGGGCTACGAGCAGTACTTC.

The chain carries TRBV5-8 and TRBJ2-7; D may correspond to TRBD1 or TRBD2 (5 bases each). Germline assignment: CDR1 SGHTS and CDR2 YDEGEE. Trimming removed 0 bases at V and 6 bases at J, with 13 bases between. The CDR3 length is 14 residues. CDR3 bases: TGTGCCAGCAGCTTGGCCATCAGGGCGGGCGAGCAGTACTTC. It codes for CASSLAIRAGEQYF.

The chain carries TRBV9 and TRBJ2-3, with 8 bases that match TRBD1. V dropped 3 bases and J dropped 6; count of bases not matched to a gene: 3. The CDR3 covers 13 residues. Looked up from germline, CDR1 is SGDLS and CDR2 is YYNGEE. CDR3 sequence: CASSGTGTDTQYF. CDR3 coding DNA: TGTGCCAGCAGCGGGACAGGGACCGATACGCAGTATTTT.

The chain is built from TRBV29-1 and TRBJ2-3; D is ambiguous. CDR1 is SQVTM and CDR2 is ANQGSEA in the germline V gene. V lost 5 bases and J 4 bases, leaving 4 bases between the germline ends. CDR3 length equals 10 residues. The CDR3 sequence is CSVRADTQYF. In nucleotides, the CDR3 is TGCAGCGTTCGTGCAGATACGCAGTATTTT.

This rearrangement joins TRBV30 to TRBJ2-5; no reliable D call. CDR3 size: 12 residues. Germline assignment: CDR1 GTSNPN and CDR2 SVGIG (reference sequence). Trimming pared 1 base from V and 3 bases from J, leaving 6 bases between. The CDR3 loop reads CAWSAEKETQYF. CDR3 coding DNA: TGTGCCTGGAGTGCGGAAAAAGAGACCCAGTACTTC.

This chain links TRBV10-2 with TRBJ2-1; D not resolved. Trimming removed 5 bases at V and 11 bases at J, with 10 bases between. There are 11 residues in the CDR3. Germline V CDR1 and CDR2: WSHSY, SAAADI. In nucleotides, the CDR3 is TGCGCCAGCAGTACGATGGGGAAGCAGTTCTTC. Translating it yields CASSTMGKQFF.

This clone has only a few counts. The V call is TRBV7-9, the J call TRBJ1-2; the D gene is possibly TRBD1 (6 bases). Between the trimmed V and J ends, which lost 1 base and 8 bases, there was a span of 11 bases. This CDR3 is 13 amino acids long. The germline V gene has CDR1 SEHNR and CDR2 FQNEAQ (reference sequence). The CDR3 nucleotides are TGTGCCAGCAGCTTAGGTCCTGGGGGCGGCTACACCTTC. Translation: CASSLGPGGGYTF.

The chain carries TRBV6-5 and TRBJ1-5, with a tentative D call TRBD1 (6 bases). CDR3 length equals 14 residues. CDR1 is MNHEY and CDR2 is SVGAGI in the germline V gene. With 5 bases removed from V and 2 bases from J, the gap between germline ends came to 10 bases. CDR3 amino acids: CASSPRQGNQPQHF. The CDR3 DNA follows: TGTGCCAGCAGTCCTCGACAGGGCAATCAGCCCCAGCATTTT.

Worth noting for this clone: Other DNA sequences within the sample encode an identical CDR3. V gene TRBV5-1 combines with J gene TRBJ1-1, with 8 bases aligning to TRBD1. This CDR3 contains 14 residues. The trim removed 3 bases at V and 1 base at J, leaving 2 bases unmatched. Per germline, CDR1 SGHRS and CDR2 YFSETQ. CDR3 coding DNA: TGCGCCAGCAGCTGGGGGACAGGGAACACTGAAGCTTTCTTT. Its protein is CASSWGTGNTEAFF.

The CDR3 region has the DNA TGTGCCTGGAGTGTTCGAAGGGAAGAGGAGATGAGAAATCAGCCCCAGCATTTT. Amino acid sequence: CAWSVRREEEMRNQPQHF. The rearrangement joins TRBV30 to TRBJ1-5; no reliable D call. The CDR3 extends over 18 amino acids. The ends were cut back, 0 bases at V and 4 bases at J, with 22 bases in the middle. Germline CDR1 is GTSNPN and CDR2 is SVGIG (reference sequence).

This sequence joins TRBV27 and TRBJ2-7; D may correspond to TRBD1 or TRBD2 (6 bases each). The CDR3 runs 14 residues. Between the trimmed V and J ends, which lost 2 bases and 1 base, there was a span of 9 bases. Germline CDR1 reads MNHEY; CDR2 reads SMNVEV (reference sequence). CDR3 residues: CASSLRGASYEQYF. The DNA for the CDR3 is TGTGCCAGCAGTTTAAGGGGGGCATCCTACGAGCAGTACTTC.

V is TRBV27 and J is TRBJ1-1; 10 bases align to TRBD1. After removal of 5 bases from V and 9 bases from J, the junction contained 6 bases not matched to a gene. The CDR3 runs 13 residues. Germline values: CDR1 MNHEY, CDR2 SMNVEV (reference sequence). Written as DNA, the CDR3 is TGTGCCAGCAGTCCGGGACAGGGGACCAAAGCTTTCTTT. It encodes CASSPGQGTKAFF.

The chain carries TRBV11-2 and TRBJ2-1; D may be TRBD2 (6 bases). Germline V gene data show CDR1 as SGHAT and CDR2 as FQNNGV. The CDR3 has 13 residues. V was trimmed by 7 bases and J by 9 bases, leaving 16 bases between them. The CDR3 sequence: CASNSGGPTEQFF. DNA of the CDR3: TGTGCCAGCAATAGCGGCGGTCCGACTGAGCAGTTCTTC.

V and J are TRBV27 and TRBJ2-7; D not certain. Per the germline V gene, CDR1 is MNHEY and CDR2 is SMNVEV (reference sequence). Trimming cost V 6 bases and J 1 base, with 13 bases left between them. This CDR3 is 14 amino acids long. The CDR3 is CASRRGGRSYEQYF. As DNA, the CDR3 is TGTGCCAGCAGGCGAGGTGGCAGGTCCTACGAGCAGTACTTC.

This sequence joins TRBV6-4 and TRBJ2-5; possible D gene TRBD2, 7 bases. V was clipped by 2 bases and J by 4 bases, with 17 bases between them. This CDR3 contains 16 residues. Germline CDR1 MRHNA, CDR2 SNTAGT. The CDR3: CASSDTPGGGTETQYF. CDR3 bases: TGTGCCAGCAGTGACACTCCCGGCGGGGGCACAGAGACCCAGTACTTC.

The chain couples TRBV5-6 to TRBJ2-7; D call uncertain. The CDR3 covers 11 residues. Germline values: CDR1 SGHDT, CDR2 YYEEEE. With 1 base removed from V and 5 bases from J, the gap between germline ends came to 4 bases. The CDR3 DNA is TGTGCCAGCAGCTTGTCCCACGAGCAGTACTTC. Translated: CASSLSHEQYF.

The chain employs TRBV30 and TRBJ2-6, with D possibly being TRBD1 (6 bases). The germline V gene has CDR1 GTSNPN and CDR2 SVGIG (reference sequence). The length of the CDR3 is 16 residues. Between the trimmed V and J ends, which lost 1 base and 3 bases, there was a span of 13 bases. For the CDR3, the DNA is TGTGCCTGGAGTGACACAGGGCCTAGTGGGGCCAACGTCCTGACTTTC. Its translation: CAWSDTGPSGANVLTF.